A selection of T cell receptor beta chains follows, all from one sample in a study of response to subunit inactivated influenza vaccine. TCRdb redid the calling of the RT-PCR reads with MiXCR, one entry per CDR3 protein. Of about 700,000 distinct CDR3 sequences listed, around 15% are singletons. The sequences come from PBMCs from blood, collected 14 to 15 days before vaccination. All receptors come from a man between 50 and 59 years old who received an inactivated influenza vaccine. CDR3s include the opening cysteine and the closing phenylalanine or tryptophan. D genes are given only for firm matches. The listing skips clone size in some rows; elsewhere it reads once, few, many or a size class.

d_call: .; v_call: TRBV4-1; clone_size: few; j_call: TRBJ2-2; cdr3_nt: TGCGCCAGCAGCCATTCACAGTGGGCCGGGGAGCTGTTTTTT; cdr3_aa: CASSHSQWAGELFF
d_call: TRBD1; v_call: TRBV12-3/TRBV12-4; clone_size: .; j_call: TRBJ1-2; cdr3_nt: TGTGCCAGCAGTTTAAGGACAGGTGGTTATGGCTACACCTTC; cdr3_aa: CASSLRTGGYGYTF
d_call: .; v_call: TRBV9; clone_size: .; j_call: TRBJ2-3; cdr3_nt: TGTGCCAGCAGCGCCGGCGGTGGCGGGGCAAGCACAGATACGCAGTATTTT; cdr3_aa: CASSAGGGGASTDTQYF
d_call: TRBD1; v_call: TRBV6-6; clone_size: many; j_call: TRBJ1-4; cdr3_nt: TGTGCCAGCAGTTACTCCGGACAGGGAGGACTGTTTTTT; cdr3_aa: CASSYSGQGGLFF
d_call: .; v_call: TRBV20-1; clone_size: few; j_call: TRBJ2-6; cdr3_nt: TGCAGTGCTAGAGATCGGACAAACGTCCTGACTTTC; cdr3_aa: CSARDRTNVLTF
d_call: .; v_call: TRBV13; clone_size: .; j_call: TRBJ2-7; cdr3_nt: TGTTTCGCCGGTAGCTCCAGGGGCCGAAAATACGAGCAGTACTTC; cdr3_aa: CFAGSSRGRKYEQYF
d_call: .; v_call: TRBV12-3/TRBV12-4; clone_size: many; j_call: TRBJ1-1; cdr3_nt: TGTGCCAGCAGTTTGGGAGGGAGAACTGAAGCTTTCTTT; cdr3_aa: CASSLGGRTEAFF
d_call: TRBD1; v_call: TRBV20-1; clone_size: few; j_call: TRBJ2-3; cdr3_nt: TGCAGTGCCCTGGACAGGGGCACAGATACGCAGTATTTT; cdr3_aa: CSALDRGTDTQYF
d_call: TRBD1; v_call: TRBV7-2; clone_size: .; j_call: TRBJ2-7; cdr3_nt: TGTGCCAGCAGATCACCCGGGACAGGGGATTGGGGCTTC; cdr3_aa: CASRSPGTGDWGF
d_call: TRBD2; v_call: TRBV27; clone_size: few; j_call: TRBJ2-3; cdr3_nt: TGTGCCAGCAGTCTCAAACCCTCTAGCGGGATGAGCACAGATACGCAGTATTTT; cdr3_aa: CASSLKPSSGMSTDTQYF
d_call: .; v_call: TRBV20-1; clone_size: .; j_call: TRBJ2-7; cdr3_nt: TGCAGTGCTAACAGCGATAGGGCTTACGAGCAGTACTTC; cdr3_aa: CSANSDRAYEQYF
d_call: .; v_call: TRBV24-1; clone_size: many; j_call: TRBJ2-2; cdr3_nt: TGTGCCACCAGTGATTGGGCCCCCACCGGGGAGCTGTTTTTT; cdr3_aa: CATSDWAPTGELFF
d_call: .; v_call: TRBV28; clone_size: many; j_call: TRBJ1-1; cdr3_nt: TGTGCCAGCAGCCCAATTTACACTGAAGCTTTCTTT; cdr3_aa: CASSPIYTEAFF
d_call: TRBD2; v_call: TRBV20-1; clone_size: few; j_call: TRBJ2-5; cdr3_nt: TGCAGTGCTGACTTTGTCGGACTAGCGGGACGGGAGACCCAGTACTTC; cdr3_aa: CSADFVGLAGRETQYF
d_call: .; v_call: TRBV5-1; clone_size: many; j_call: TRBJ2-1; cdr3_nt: TGCGCCAGCAGCTTGGCCGCTAGCAATGAGCAGTTCTTC; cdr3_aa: CASSLAASNEQFF
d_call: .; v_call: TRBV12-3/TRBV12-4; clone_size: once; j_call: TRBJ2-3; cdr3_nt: TGTGCCAGCAGGCCTGTGAGGGGCCCAACAGATACGCAGTATTTT; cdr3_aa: CASRPVRGPTDTQYF
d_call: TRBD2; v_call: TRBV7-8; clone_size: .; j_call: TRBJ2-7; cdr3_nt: TGTGCCAGCAGCTTAACTAGCGGGTTGTCCTACGAGCAGTACTTC; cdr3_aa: CASSLTSGLSYEQYF
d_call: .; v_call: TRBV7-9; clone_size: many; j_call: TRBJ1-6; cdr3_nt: TGTGCCAGCAGCTTAGAGGGTTCACCCCTCCACTTT; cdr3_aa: CASSLEGSPLHF
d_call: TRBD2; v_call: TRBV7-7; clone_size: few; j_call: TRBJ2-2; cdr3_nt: TGTGCCAGCAGCTTAAGTAGCGGGAGTGTTCCACCCGGGGAGCTGTTTTTT; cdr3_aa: CASSLSSGSVPPGELFF
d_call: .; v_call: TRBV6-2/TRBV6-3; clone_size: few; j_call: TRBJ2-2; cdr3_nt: TGTGCCAGCAGCCCTCGGGGGCTAAACACCGGGGAGCTGTTTTTT; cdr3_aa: CASSPRGLNTGELFF
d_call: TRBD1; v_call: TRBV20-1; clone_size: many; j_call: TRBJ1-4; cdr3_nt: TGCAGTGCTAGTAACAGGGGCGTCCGACGACCGTTTTTT; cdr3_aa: CSASNRGVRRPFF
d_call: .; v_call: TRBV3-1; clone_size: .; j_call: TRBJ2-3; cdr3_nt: TGTGCCAGCAGCAGGGAGACCCTTCTCCCAGATACGCAGTATTTT; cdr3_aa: CASSRETLLPDTQYF
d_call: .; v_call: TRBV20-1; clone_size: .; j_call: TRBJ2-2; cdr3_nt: TGCAGTGCTAGGGATGCGGGGAACACCGGGGAGCTGTTTTTT; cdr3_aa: CSARDAGNTGELFF
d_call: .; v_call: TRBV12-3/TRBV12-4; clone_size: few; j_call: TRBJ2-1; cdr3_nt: TGTGCCAGCAGTTTAGACGGGTTCACCTACAATGAGCAGTTCTTC; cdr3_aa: CASSLDGFTYNEQFF
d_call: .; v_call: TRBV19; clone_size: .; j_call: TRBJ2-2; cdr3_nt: TGTGCCAGTAGTAAATCCGGGACTGGGAGGAGTCACGGGGAGCTGTTTTTT; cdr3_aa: CASSKSGTGRSHGELFF
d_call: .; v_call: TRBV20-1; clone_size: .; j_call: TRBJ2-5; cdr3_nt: TGCAGTGCTAGGGGACTGTACCAAGAGACCCAGTACTTC; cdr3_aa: CSARGLYQETQYF
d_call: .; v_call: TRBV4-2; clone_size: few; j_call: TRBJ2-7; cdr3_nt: TGTGCCAGCAGCCAAGGAGTAGGTTCCTACGAGCAGTACTTC; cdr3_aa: CASSQGVGSYEQYF
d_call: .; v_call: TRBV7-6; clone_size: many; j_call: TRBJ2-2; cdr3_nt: TGTGCCAGCAGCTTGGTCGACACCGGGGAGCTGTTTTTT; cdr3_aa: CASSLVDTGELFF